One sample yielded the 17 T cell receptor beta chains listed below, sequenced in a study of blood T cells in healthy people across ages. Combining a sample-barcoded 5' primer with a J-beta primer mix, a second PCR ran for 7 to 11 cycles. In TCRdb, the 5' RACE reads were re-called with MiXCR into one record per CDR3 protein. The repertoire holds 800,000 to 950,000 distinct CDR3 sequences, with about 48% as singletons. Sample: blood. The receptors were gathered from a man aged 25-45 years in good health.

This chain joins TRBV6-6 and TRBJ2-3; tentatively, D is TRBD2 (6 bases). V was shortened by 5 bases and J by 4 bases, with 13 bases between the two germline ends. The germline V gene has CDR1 MNHNY and CDR2 SVGAGI (reference sequence). There are 14 residues in the CDR3. The CDR3 loop is CASSHTGDPDTQYF. The CDR3 region has the DNA TGTGCCAGCAGTCACACGGGGGACCCAGATACGCAGTATTTT.

V and J are TRBV30 and TRBJ2-5; no clear D. From germline, CDR1 is GTSNPN and CDR2 SVGIG (reference sequence). Trimming shortened V by 2 bases and J by 2 bases, and 6 bases separated the two germline ends. The CDR3 runs 12 residues. The CDR3 sequence is CAWSLYQETQYF. CDR3 sequence (DNA): TGTGCCTGGAGTTTGTATCAAGAGACCCAGTACTTC.

The chain combines TRBV7-9 with TRBJ1-2; 8 nucleotides align to TRBD1. V was clipped by 5 bases and J by 4 bases; unmatched bases: 9. Germline V CDR1 and CDR2: SEHNR, FQNEAQ (reference sequence). The CDR3 extends over 15 amino acids. The DNA for the CDR3 is TGTGCCAGCAGCCATGACAGGGGTTTTATCTATGGCTACACCTTC. Encoded protein: CASSHDRGFIYGYTF.

The rearrangement links TRBV7-3 to TRBJ2-2; a possible D gene is TRBD1 (6 bases). The CDR3 consists of 15 residues. Germline V CDR1 and CDR2: SGHTA, FQGTGA. V was shortened by 5 bases and J by 3 bases, with 13 bases between the two germline ends. The CDR3 DNA reads TGTGCCAGCAGCCCCCGGACAGCTTACACCGGGGAGCTGTTTTTT. Encoded protein: CASSPRTAYTGELFF.

This clonotype showed up just a few times. The chain recombines TRBV20-1 with TRBJ2-1, with 9 positions matching TRBD2. The CDR3 spans 13 residues. From germline, CDR1 is DFQATT and CDR2 SNEGSKA (reference sequence). The CDR3 sequence: CATPGTSRNEQFF. The DNA of the CDR3 is TGCGCCACCCCCGGGACTAGCAGGAATGAGCAGTTCTTC.

Here the CDR3 reads CASSYSGGGGQFF. DNA for the CDR3: TGTGCCAGCAGTTACTCAGGTGGGGGTGGGCAGTTCTTC. The chain is built from TRBV6-2 or TRBV6-3 and TRBJ2-1; the D call may be TRBD1 or TRBD2 (5 bases each). Looked up from germline, CDR1 is MNHEY and CDR2 is SVGEGT. There are 13 residues in the CDR3. The germline V and J ends were trimmed by 0 bases and 12 bases, with 12 bases remaining between them.

With respect to this clonotype: This may arise from a read error, as a much more abundant clone is one base away. The chain is built from TRBV27 and TRBJ1-2, with 7 bases identical to TRBD1. Germline CDR1 reads MNHEY; CDR2 reads SMNVEV (reference sequence). The CDR3 is made up of 15 amino acids. V dropped 4 bases and J dropped 0; count of bases not matched to a gene: 5. The CDR3 protein is CASSWGTATNYGYTF. The CDR3 nucleotides are TGTGCCAGCAGTTGGGGGACAGCGACTAACTATGGCTACACCTTC.

This clonotype was seen at least ten times. The chain couples TRBV12-3 or TRBV12-4 to TRBJ1-1; D perhaps matches TRBD1 (5 bases). The V and J ends lost 7 bases and 11 bases respectively, with 17 bases between them. CDR3 length: 12 amino acids. In DNA form, the CDR3 reads TGTGCCAGCACCCCTGCGGGGGGTAGGGCTTTCTTT. Translation: CASTPAGGRAFF.

The chain has TRBV5-1 and TRBJ2-5, with 9 bases fitting TRBD1. Germline lookup yields CDR1 SGHRS and CDR2 YFSETQ. This CDR3 comprises 18 residues. J was trimmed by 11 bases and V by 4 bases; bases with no gene match: 24. CDR3 sequence: CASSRTQGAQGHRYEQYF. In nucleotides, the CDR3 is TGCGCCAGCAGCCGGACACAGGGGGCGCAGGGACACAGGTATGAGCAGTACTTC. The full variable domain, its missing parts supplied by reference TRBV5-1 and TRBJ2-5, is KAGVTQTPRYLIKTRGQQVTLSCSPISGHRSVSWYQQTPGQGLQFLFEYFSETQRNKGNFPGRFSGRQFSNSRSEMNVSTLELGDSALYLCASSRTQGAQGHRYEQYFGPGTRLLVL.

This clonotype was observed a handful of times. The chain employs TRBV29-1 and TRBJ2-1; 14 bases are a match to TRBD2. Germline CDR1 reads SQVTM; CDR2 reads ANQGSEA. With V trimmed by 3 bases and J by 0 bases, 7 bases remained unmatched. The length of the CDR3 is 18 residues. The CDR3: CSVEGTSGGLHSYNEQFF. In DNA, the CDR3 is TGCAGCGTTGAGGGGACTAGCGGGGGCCTGCACTCCTACAATGAGCAGTTCTTC.

In its sample, this clonotype was seen a few times. This sequence joins TRBV11-2 and TRBJ2-1; D is perhaps TRBD1 (6 bases). V was cut by 5 bases and J by 4 bases, with 12 bases left in between. The CDR3 contains 14 residues. Germline CDR1 reads SGHAT; CDR2 reads FQNNGV. CDR3 coding DNA: TGTGCCAGCAGCCTACAGGGTTGGTACAATGAGCAGTTCTTC. It specifies CASSLQGWYNEQFF.

There are many counts of this clonotype. The chain recombines TRBV27 with TRBJ2-5; 9 bases are shared with TRBD1. The DNA end is more similar to TRBJ2-7, so the J call may be wrong. This CDR3 has 14 amino acids. Per the germline V gene, CDR1 is MNHEY and CDR2 is SMNVEV (reference sequence). In DNA, the CDR3 is TGTGCCAGCAGTCTCGGGACAGGGAAGGGCGAGCAGTACTTC. Residues: CASSLGTGKGEQYF.

There are a few counts of this clonotype. V usage is TRBV9 and J usage is TRBJ2-1; the D gene is possibly TRBD2 (5 bases). Germline V CDR1 and CDR2: SGDLS, YYNGEE. The CDR3 is made up of 15 amino acids. V was clipped by 0 bases and J by 0 bases, with 7 bases between them. The CDR3 bases are TGTGCCAGCAGCGTAGGAGGGAACTCCTACAATGAGCAGTTCTTC. It codes for CASSVGGNSYNEQFF.

CDR3 region: CASSFGLAGPHEQFF. The CDR3 bases are TGTGCCAGCAGCTTCGGACTAGCGGGGCCCCATGAGCAGTTCTTC. The chain joins TRBV6-2 or TRBV6-3 to TRBJ2-1; 12 positions match TRBD2. Trimming cost V 6 bases and J 8 bases; bases outside gene matches: 8. The germline V gene has CDR1 MNHEY and CDR2 SVGEGT. This CDR3 is built from 15 residues.

V gene TRBV27 combines with J gene TRBJ2-7; 9 bases are a match to TRBD1. V was clipped by 5 bases and J by 3 bases; unmatched bases: 8. The CDR3 loop spans 15 amino acids. The germline gives CDR1 MNHEY, CDR2 SMNVEV (reference sequence). The CDR3 region has the DNA TGTGCCAGCAGTCCAGGGACAGGGCTCGGCTACGAGCAGTACTTC. It codes for CASSPGTGLGYEQYF.

This clonotype came up a few times. The J gene is TRBJ1-2, the V gene TRBV6-5; possibly TRBD1 for D (5 bases). The CDR3 sequence is 13 residues long. The germline V gene has CDR1 MNHEY and CDR2 SVGAGI. V was trimmed by 6 bases and J by 1 base, leaving 9 bases between them. The CDR3 region is CASSEQDNYGYTF. The CDR3 region has the DNA TGTGCCAGCAGCGAACAGGATAACTATGGCTACACCTTC.

The table lists this clonotype with a count of one. The V call is TRBV24-1, the J call TRBJ2-1, with D tentatively TRBD2 (6 bases). V lost 6 bases and J lost 8, with 19 bases in between. The CDR3 spans 15 residues. Germline CDR1 KGHDR, CDR2 SFDVKD. The CDR3 sequence: CATSRAPGRIYEQFF. CDR3 in DNA: TGTGCCACCAGTAGGGCCCCAGGGAGGATCTATGAGCAGTTCTTC.